The clone carrying this T cell receptor beta chain has just one count. These data come from a study of Ad26.COV2.S vaccination and SARS-CoV-2 variants. Profiling relied on immunoSEQ multiplex PCR, and the TCRdb table lists in-frame clones only, not all of them. The table includes around 100,000 clones, approximately 82% detected once. This clonotype was obtained from a human donor who had recovered from COVID-19. The sample consisted of peripheral blood, taken after recovery from COVID-19.

CDR3 sequence (DNA): TGTGCCAGCAGCCCCAGTCCTCCAGATACGCAGTATTTT. It is translated as CASSPSPPDTQYF. The rearrangement uses TRBV28 and TRBJ2-3; D uncertain. This CDR3 has 13 amino acids. V was clipped by 6 bases and J by 4 bases, with 11 bases between them. Germline V lookup: CDR1 MDHEN, CDR2 SYDVKM.